The T cell receptor (beta chain) described here comes from a study of cytomegalovirus exposure and HLA in healthy donors. The study's findings and limits: Most of the TCR beta V segments (in an earlier analysis) were productive either about 90% or about 30% of the time.

This CDR3 comprises 15 residues. Germline values: CDR1 MNHEY, CDR2 SVGAGI. The germline V and J ends were trimmed by 0 bases and 4 bases, with 13 bases remaining between them. The PCR was carried out with 60 Vbeta primers and 13 Jbeta primers. Only in-frame clones appear in the TCRdb table, and some are missing; sequencing was by immunoSEQ multiplex PCR. Of about 210,000 clones listed, about three quarters are singletons. As regards this clone: Its matching antigen is unknown.

Specimen: PBMCs. The chain couples TRBV6-5 to TRBJ2-7, with a weak D call TRBD1 (6 bases). This receptor was obtained from a male donor in good health and CMV-seronegative. The CDR3 is CASSYSTGESYEQYF. The CDR3 region has the DNA TGTGCCAGCAGTTACTCGACAGGAGAATCATACGAGCAGTACTTC.